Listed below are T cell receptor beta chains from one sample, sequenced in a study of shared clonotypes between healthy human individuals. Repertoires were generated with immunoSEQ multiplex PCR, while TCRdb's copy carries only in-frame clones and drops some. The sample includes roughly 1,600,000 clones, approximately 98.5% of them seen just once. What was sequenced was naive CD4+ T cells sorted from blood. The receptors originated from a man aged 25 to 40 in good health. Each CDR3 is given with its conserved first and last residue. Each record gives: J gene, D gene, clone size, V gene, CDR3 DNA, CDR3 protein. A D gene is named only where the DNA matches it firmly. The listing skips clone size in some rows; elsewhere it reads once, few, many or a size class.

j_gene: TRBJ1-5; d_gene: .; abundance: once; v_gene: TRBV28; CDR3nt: TGTGCCAGCAGTGAACTCCGGGACACCAATCAGCCCCAGCATTTT; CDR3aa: CASSELRDTNQPQHF
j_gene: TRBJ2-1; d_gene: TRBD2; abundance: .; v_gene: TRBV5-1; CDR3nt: TGCGCCAGCAGCCTCGCACCGGGACTAGAGGGCAATGAGCAGTTCTTC; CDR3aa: CASSLAPGLEGNEQFF
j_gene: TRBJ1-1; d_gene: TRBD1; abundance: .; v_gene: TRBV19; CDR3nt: TGTGCCAGTAGCCTACAGGGGGGAAGGACTGAAGCTTTCTTT; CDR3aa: CASSLQGGRTEAFF
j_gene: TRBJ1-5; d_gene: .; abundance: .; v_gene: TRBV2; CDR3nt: TGTGCCAGCAGTGGGGCAGGAGGGGGCAATCAGCCCCAGCATTTT; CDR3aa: CASSGAGGGNQPQHF
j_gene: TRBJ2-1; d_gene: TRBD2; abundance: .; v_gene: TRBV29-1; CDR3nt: TGCAGCGCAGAGGGACTAGCGAGCAACAATGAGCAGTTCTTC; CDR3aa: CSAEGLASNNEQFF
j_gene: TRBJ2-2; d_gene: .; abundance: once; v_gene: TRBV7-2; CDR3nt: TGTGCCAGCAGCTTAAGGACTACGAACACCGGGGAGCTGTTTTTT; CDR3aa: CASSLRTTNTGELFF
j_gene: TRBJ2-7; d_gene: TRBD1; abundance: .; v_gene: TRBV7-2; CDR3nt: TGTGCCAGCAGCTTACGACAGGGGGTGGGTTACGAGCAGTACTTC; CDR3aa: CASSLRQGVGYEQYF
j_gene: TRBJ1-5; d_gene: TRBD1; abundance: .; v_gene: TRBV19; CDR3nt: TGTGCCAGTAGTATCCCGACAGGGGTTCATCAGCCCCAGCATTTT; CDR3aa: CASSIPTGVHQPQHF
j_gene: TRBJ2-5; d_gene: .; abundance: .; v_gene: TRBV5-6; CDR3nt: TGTGCCAGCAGCTCACTTGAGGGGCAAGAGACCCAGTACTTC; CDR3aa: CASSSLEGQETQYF
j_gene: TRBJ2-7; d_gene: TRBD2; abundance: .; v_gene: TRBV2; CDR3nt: TGTGCCAGCAAAGAACCTAGCGGGAGGGCATCCGAGCAGTACTTC; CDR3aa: CASKEPSGRASEQYF
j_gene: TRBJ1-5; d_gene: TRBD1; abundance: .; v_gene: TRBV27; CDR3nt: TGTGCCAGCAGTCCAGACAGGGTTGGGGCCCAGCATTTT; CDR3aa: CASSPDRVGAQHF
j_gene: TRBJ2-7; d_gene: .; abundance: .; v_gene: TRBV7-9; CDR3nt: TGTGCCACCTGGGACCGCCCCAACGAGCAGTACTTC; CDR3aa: CATWDRPNEQYF
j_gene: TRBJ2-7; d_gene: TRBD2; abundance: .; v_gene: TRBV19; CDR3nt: TGTGCCAGTAGTACCCCCAGTGAATCTAGCGGGGGATCCTACGAGCAGTACTTC; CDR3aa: CASSTPSESSGGSYEQYF
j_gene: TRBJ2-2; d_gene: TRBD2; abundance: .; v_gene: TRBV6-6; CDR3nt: TGTGCCAGCAGTCTAACTAGCGGGACGAACACCGGGGAGCTGTTTTTT; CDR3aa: CASSLTSGTNTGELFF
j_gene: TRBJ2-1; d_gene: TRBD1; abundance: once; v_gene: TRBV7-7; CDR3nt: TGTGCCAGCAGCCAGGGGACAGGCAACAATGAGCAGTTCTTC; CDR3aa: CASSQGTGNNEQFF